A single sample gave rise to the 26 T cell receptor beta chains below, sequenced in a study of shared clonotypes between healthy human individuals. This table comes from immunoSEQ multiplex PCR, and its TCRdb copy is limited to in-frame clones, with some not included. Of around 2.1 million clones in the sample, approximately 94% are singletons; the top ten hold over 1.5%. Selected positively for CCR7 and CD45RO-negative, naive CD8 cells excluded terminally differentiated effector memory CD45RA+ cells. Sequencing was done on a sample of naive CD8+ T cells from PBMCs. These receptor sequences come from a man aged 18-30 years in good health. Some clones in this sample may be carry-over from other donors' samples.

The genes are TRBV4-3 and TRBJ1-5; the match to TRBD1 covers 9 bases. The length of the CDR3 is 19 residues. Germline lookup yields CDR1 LGHNA and CDR2 YSLEER. Trimming cost V 0 bases and J 0 bases; bases outside gene matches: 9. CDR3 protein: CASSQDLIGGQGSNQPQHF. The CDR3 DNA reads TGCGCCAGCAGCCAAGATTTAATTGGGGGACAGGGTAGCAATCAGCCCCAGCATTTT.

V is TRBV29-1 and J is TRBJ2-5; tentatively, D is TRBD1 (6 bases). Germline V lookup: CDR1 SQVTM, CDR2 ANQGSEA. Trimming left V 4 bases short and J 0 bases short, with 9 bases between. The CDR3 consists of 13 residues. The CDR3 is CSVGTENQETQYF. The CDR3 DNA reads TGCAGCGTTGGGACAGAGAACCAAGAGACCCAGTACTTC.

This clone was counted a single time. The chain employs TRBV7-8 and TRBJ1-1; D unresolved. The V gene's germline CDR1 is SGHVS and CDR2 FQNEAQ. This CDR3 contains 15 residues. With 1 base removed from V and 0 bases from J, the gap between germline ends came to 9 bases. The CDR3 loop reads CASSLGAGMNTEAFF. The CDR3 nucleotides are TGTGCCAGCAGCTTAGGAGCAGGAATGAACACTGAAGCTTTCTTT.

The V and J genes are TRBV7-9 and TRBJ2-7; a possible D gene is TRBD1 (6 bases). The ends were cut back, 5 bases at V and 4 bases at J, with 12 bases in the middle. CDR1 and CDR2 (germline): SEHNR, FQNEAQ (reference sequence). CDR3 size: 13 residues. The CDR3 loop is CASSIQGLYEQYF. CDR3 sequence (DNA): TGTGCCAGCAGCATACAGGGCCTTTACGAGCAGTACTTC.

The CDR3 region is CASSVAGQGVAFF. Written as DNA, the CDR3 is TGTGCCAGCAGCGTAGCCGGACAGGGAGTGGCTTTCTTT. V gene TRBV6-5 combines with J gene TRBJ1-1; 8 nucleotides align to TRBD1. The CDR3 extends over 13 amino acids. V was clipped by 6 bases and J by 11 bases; unmatched bases: 11. Germline V gene data show CDR1 as MNHEY and CDR2 as SVGAGI.

V gene TRBV19 combines with J gene TRBJ2-2; D is unclear. This CDR3 spans 13 amino acids. Germline assignment: CDR1 LNHDA and CDR2 SQIVND (reference sequence). V was cut by 8 bases and J by 2 bases, with 9 bases left in between. The CDR3 bases are TGTGCCAGTCGGAGTCATAACACCGGGGAGCTGTTTTTT. This encodes CASRSHNTGELFF.

The CDR3 DNA follows: TGCGCCAGCAGCCAAGAAACCTACTACGAGCAGTACTTC. Encoded protein: CASSQETYYEQYF. The chain recombines TRBV4-1 with TRBJ2-7; no clear D. Trimming stripped 0 bases from V and 3 bases from J, with 6 bases between. The CDR3 has 13 residues. CDR1 and CDR2 (germline): MGHRA, YSYEKL.

CDR3 region: CASSAIQGGSYGYTF. The CDR3 region has the DNA TGTGCCAGCAGCGCCATACAGGGAGGGTCTTATGGCTACACCTTC. The rearrangement links TRBV7-9 to TRBJ1-2; D perhaps matches TRBD1 (6 bases). The CDR3 is 15 residues long. The germline V and J ends were trimmed by 5 bases and 5 bases, with 18 bases remaining between them. CDR1 SEHNR and CDR2 FQNEAQ come from the germline V gene (reference sequence).

V gene TRBV28 combines with J gene TRBJ2-7, with D tentatively TRBD1 (6 bases). Germline CDR1 MDHEN, CDR2 SYDVKM. Trimming left V 5 bases short and J 3 bases short, with 14 bases between. The CDR3 runs to 14 residues. The CDR3 bases are TGTGCCAGCAGTCGAGGGGGACCGAGCTACGAGCAGTACTTC. As protein: CASSRGGPSYEQYF.

The count of this clone is one. J is TRBJ1-1 and V is TRBV7-9; the D gene is possibly TRBD1 (6 bases). The germline V gene has CDR1 SEHNR and CDR2 FQNEAQ (reference sequence). This CDR3 contains 14 residues. The ends were cut back, 5 bases at V and 6 bases at J, with 16 bases in the middle. The CDR3: CASSPPRGDAEAFF. The CDR3 DNA reads TGTGCCAGCAGCCCCCCAAGGGGGGACGCTGAAGCTTTCTTT.

As concerns this clone: Other DNA sequences in this specimen translate into the identical CDR3. The chain combines TRBV14 with TRBJ2-7; tentatively, D is TRBD1 or TRBD2 (6 bases each). There are 13 residues in the CDR3. V lost 4 bases, J lost 2 bases, and 9 bases lay in between. Per the germline V gene, CDR1 is SGHDN and CDR2 is FVKESK. This chain's CDR3 is CASSPGGAYEQYF. CDR3 sequence (DNA): TGTGCCAGCAGCCCCGGGGGCGCCTACGAGCAGTACTTC.

V and J are TRBV30 and TRBJ2-2, with D possibly TRBD2 on 7 matching bases. CDR1 and CDR2 from the germline V gene are GTSNPN and SVGIG (reference sequence). This CDR3 has 14 residues. Trimming took off 7 bases at V and 10 bases at J, with 22 bases between the two ends. In DNA, the CDR3 is TGTGCCTCCCTGGGGGGCGGGAGAGAAGAGGAGCTGTTTTTT. Translation: CASLGGGREEELFF.

DNA for the CDR3: TGTGCCAGCAGTCTACGACAGGGTACCGGTGAGCAGTTCTTC. Translation: CASSLRQGTGEQFF. The chain carries TRBV27 and TRBJ2-1; 7 positions agree with TRBD1. Germline V gene sequence: CDR1 MNHEY, CDR2 SMNVEV (reference sequence). This CDR3 is built from 14 residues. With 5 bases clipped from V and 9 bases from J, the junction kept 10 bases outside the gene matches.

The rearrangement uses TRBV6-1 and TRBJ2-7; D gene uncertain. The CDR3 is 14 amino acids. Trimming pared 0 bases from V and 2 bases from J, leaving 8 bases between. Germline V CDR1 and CDR2: MNHNS, SASEGT. The CDR3 DNA sequence: TGTGCCAGCAGTGAAGCATGGGGAACCTACGAGCAGTACTTC. Encoded protein: CASSEAWGTYEQYF.

Comment on this clone: Mismatch with germline at one junction end may stem from a read error. The J gene is TRBJ2-7, the V gene TRBV30; the D call may be TRBD1 or TRBD2 (6 bases each). Germline CDR1 reads GTSNPN; CDR2 reads SVGIG (reference sequence). This CDR3 is built from 11 residues. CDR3 sequence (DNA): TGTGCCGGGAGAGGGGGGTACGAGCAGTACTTC. This codes for CAGRGGYEQYF.

The gene calls are TRBV7-8 and TRBJ2-1; tentative D call: TRBD2 (6 bases). V was cut by 1 base and J by 8 bases, with 15 bases left in between. The CDR3 extends over 15 amino acids. Germline V lookup: CDR1 SGHVS, CDR2 FQNEAQ. The DNA of the CDR3 is TGTGCCAGCAGCTTAGGTCTCGGGAGCACGCATGAGCAGTTCTTC. Protein product: CASSLGLGSTHEQFF.

The V gene is TRBV21-1, the J gene TRBJ2-5; the table assigns TRBD1, which was not confirmed against the DNA. TRBV21-1 is assigned pseudogene status. The CDR3 has 14 residues. This chain's CDR3 is CASRKDRGQETQYF. CDR3 coding DNA: TGTGCCAGCAGAAAGGACAGGGGACAAGAGACCCAGTACTTC.

The CDR3 region is CASSSGRASEAFF. CDR3 nucleotides: TGTGCCAGCAGCTCCGGCAGAGCGAGTGAAGCTTTCTTT. The V gene is TRBV5-8, the J gene TRBJ1-1; D is unclear. The CDR3 covers 13 residues. The germline V gene encodes CDR1 SGHTS and CDR2 YDEGEE. V was clipped by 3 bases and J by 7 bases, with 13 bases between them.

The chain has TRBV11-2 and TRBJ2-7; the D call may be TRBD1 or TRBD2 (5 bases each). This CDR3 contains 18 residues. Trimming took 2 bases from V and 2 from J, leaving 22 bases between them. CDR1 is SGHAT and CDR2 is FQNNGV in the germline V gene. CDR3 in DNA: TGTGCCAGCAGCTTAAATCCTAGAGTTGGGGGAAAACCCTACGAGCAGTACTTC. This sequence encodes CASSLNPRVGGKPYEQYF.

This chain connects TRBV27 to TRBJ2-3, with TRBD2 matching 9 bases. Trimming cost V 4 bases and J 4 bases; bases outside gene matches: 6. Germline V gene sequence: CDR1 MNHEY, CDR2 SMNVEV (reference sequence). The CDR3 runs 15 residues. For the CDR3, the DNA is TGTGCCAGCAGTTCCGCTAGCGGGATTTCAGATACGCAGTATTTT. Protein product: CASSSASGISDTQYF.

In its sample, this clone was seen once. In the same sample, other DNA sequences code for this CDR3. The chain recombines TRBV27 with TRBJ2-1; maybe TRBD2 (6 bases). The germline CDR1 and CDR2 sequences are MNHEY and SMNVEV (reference sequence). Trimming took off 3 bases at V and 1 base at J, with 10 bases between the two ends. The CDR3 contains 15 residues. DNA for the CDR3: TGTGCCAGCAGTTTTGGAGGGGTTTCCTACAATGAGCAGTTCTTC. The encoded protein is CASSFGGVSYNEQFF.

This clone showed up just once. The rearrangement joins TRBV27 to TRBJ2-5; 7 nucleotides line up with TRBD1. V was pared by 4 bases and J by 4 bases, with 12 bases of the junction left unmatched. The germline gives CDR1 MNHEY, CDR2 SMNVEV (reference sequence). The CDR3 consists of 16 residues. The CDR3, as DNA: TGTGCCAGCAGTTCCTTAACCGGGACAGTAACAGAGACCCAGTACTTC. This gives the protein CASSSLTGTVTETQYF.

This chain connects TRBV13 to TRBJ2-3; D ambiguous. CDR1 is PRHDT, CDR2 FYEKMQ, per germline (reference sequence). Trimming took 5 bases from V and 0 from J, leaving 12 bases between them. CDR3 size: 15 residues. The CDR3 loop reads CASSRRGFSTDTQYF. The CDR3 coding sequence is TGTGCCAGCAGCCGCCGAGGCTTCAGCACAGATACGCAGTATTTT.

The chain links TRBV15 to TRBJ2-7; D is undetermined. CDR1 and CDR2 from the germline V gene are LNHNV and YYDKDF (reference sequence). The CDR3 length is 15 residues. Trimming removed 0 bases from V and 2 bases from J, with 11 bases in between. CDR3 nucleotide sequence: TGTGCCACCAGCAGAGATCGCAACGGAGCCTACGAGCAGTACTTC. Translating it yields CATSRDRNGAYEQYF. Full variable domain (missing parts from reference TRBV15 and TRBJ2-7): DAMVIQNPRYQVTQFGKPVTLSCSQTLNHNVMYWYQQKSSQAPKLLFHYYDKDFNNEADTPDNFQSRRPNTSFCFLDIRSPGLGDTAMYLCATSRDRNGAYEQYFGPGTRLTVT.

The chain joins TRBV28 to TRBJ2-7, with TRBD2 matching over 8 bases. Germline V gives CDR1 MDHEN, CDR2 SYDVKM. V lost 9 bases and J lost 4; bases outside the gene matches: 11. The CDR3 contains 14 residues. As DNA, the CDR3 is TGTGCCAGTGGCCCCGGGAGGGCCTTATACGAGCAGTACTTC. Translated: CASGPGRALYEQYF.

Regarding this clone: Other DNA sequences in the same sample also yield this CDR3. The V call is TRBV14, the J call TRBJ1-4; 7 nucleotides align to TRBD1. J was trimmed by 8 bases and V by 2 bases; bases with no gene match: 5. This CDR3 comprises 14 residues. CDR1 and CDR2 from the germline V gene are SGHDN and FVKESK. This chain's CDR3 is CASSQSRGGEKLFF. CDR3 in DNA: TGTGCCAGCAGCCAAAGCAGGGGGGGCGAAAAACTGTTTTTT.